This T cell receptor beta chain was captured in a study of T cell changes during pregnancy in multiple sclerosis. Germline trimming cut 11 bases from V and 1 base from J; bases unmatched to any gene: 14. The CDR3 is made up of 15 amino acids. Germline loops: CDR1 MNHNS, CDR2 SASEGT. The protocol was immunoSEQ multiplex PCR, while the TCRdb copy is restricted to in-frame clones and leaves out a portion. Among tens of thousands of clones listed, 91% were seen once. J is TRBJ2-7 and V is TRBV6-1; 7 positions match TRBD2. Sequences were derived from peripheral blood, sampled after pregnancy. This clonotype was sampled from a female donor in good health, enrolled as a control in a pregnancy study. The CDR3 nucleotides are TGTGCCTCTCAACGGGGGGTAGGCCTATCCTACGAGCAGTACTTC. It yields the protein CASQRGVGLSYEQYF.